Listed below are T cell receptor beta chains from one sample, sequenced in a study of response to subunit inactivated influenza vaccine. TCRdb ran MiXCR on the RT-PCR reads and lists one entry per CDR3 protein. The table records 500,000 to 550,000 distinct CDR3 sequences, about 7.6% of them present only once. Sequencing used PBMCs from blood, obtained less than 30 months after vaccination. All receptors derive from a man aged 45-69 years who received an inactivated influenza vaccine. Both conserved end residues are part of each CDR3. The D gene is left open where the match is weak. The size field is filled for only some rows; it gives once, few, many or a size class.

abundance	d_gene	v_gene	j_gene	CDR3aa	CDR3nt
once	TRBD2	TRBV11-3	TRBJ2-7	CASSHGTSYEQYF	TGTGCCAGCAGCCACGGGACTAGTTACGAGCAGTACTTC
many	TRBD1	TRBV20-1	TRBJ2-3	CSASLGQSYTDTQYF	TGCAGTGCTAGTTTGGGACAGTCTTACACAGATACGCAGTATTTT
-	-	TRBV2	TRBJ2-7	CASMGTVSYEQYF	TGTGCCAGCATGGGTACAGTCTCCTACGAGCAGTACTTC
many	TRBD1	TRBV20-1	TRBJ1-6	CSARANPLTGISSPLHF	TGCAGTGCTAGAGCGAATCCTTTGACAGGGATAAGCTCACCCCTCCACTTT
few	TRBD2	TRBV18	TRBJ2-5	CASSPASGSETQYF	TGTGCCAGCTCACCGGCTAGCGGGAGTGAGACCCAGTACTTC
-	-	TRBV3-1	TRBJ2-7	CASSQDIGQREQYF	TGTGCCAGCAGCCAAGATATTGGTCAAAGAGAGCAGTACTTC
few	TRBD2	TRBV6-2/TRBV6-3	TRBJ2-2	CASSYRREGGPGELFF	TGTGCCAGCAGTTACCGGCGGGAGGGAGGCCCCGGGGAGCTGTTTTTT
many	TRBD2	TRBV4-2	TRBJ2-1	CASSQDSSGDNEQFF	TGTGCCAGCAGCCAAGATTCCAGCGGGGATAATGAGCAGTTCTTC
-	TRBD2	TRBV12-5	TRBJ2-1	CASGLRTSGRAPYNEQFF	TGTGCTAGTGGTTTGAGGACTAGCGGGAGGGCCCCCTACAATGAGCAGTTCTTC
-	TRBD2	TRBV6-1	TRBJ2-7	CASSSISGRGGYEQYF	TGTGCCAGCAGCTCCATTAGCGGGAGAGGAGGATACGAGCAGTACTTC
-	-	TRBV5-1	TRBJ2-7	CASSLYRQYRSYEQYF	TGCGCCAGCAGCTTGTATCGTCAGTACCGATCCTACGAGCAGTACTTC
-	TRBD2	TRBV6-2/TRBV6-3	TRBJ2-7	CASSYPKPGLAIYEQYF	TGTGCCAGCAGTTACCCGAAACCGGGACTAGCGATATACGAGCAGTACTTC
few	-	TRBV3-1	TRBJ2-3	CASSPGWTARVSTDTQYF	TGTGCCAGCAGCCCAGGATGGACAGCCAGGGTTAGCACAGATACGCAGTATTTT
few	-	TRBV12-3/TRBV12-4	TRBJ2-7	CASSGTAIYEQYF	TGTGCCAGCAGCGGGACGGCGATCTACGAGCAGTACTTC
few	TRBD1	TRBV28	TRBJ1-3	CASSFRGTGNTIYF	TGTGCCAGCAGTTTCAGGGGGACTGGAAACACCATATATTTT
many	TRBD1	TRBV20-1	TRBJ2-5	CSARRGQGKQETQYF	TGCAGTGCTAGAAGGGGACAGGGCAAACAAGAGACCCAGTACTTC
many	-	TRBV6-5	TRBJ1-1	CASSDSGGERQAFF	TGTGCCAGCAGTGACTCGGGGGGCGAACGCCAAGCTTTCTTT
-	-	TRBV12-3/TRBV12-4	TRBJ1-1	CASSFGGSSTEAFF	TGTGCCAGCAGTTTCGGGGGTTCTAGCACTGAAGCTTTCTTT
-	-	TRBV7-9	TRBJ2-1	CASSLAGGVEQFF	TGTGCCAGCAGCTTAGCGGGAGGTGTTGAGCAGTTCTTC
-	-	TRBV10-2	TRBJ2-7	CACSDMGQGTNEQYF	TGCGCCTGCAGTGATATGGGGCAGGGGACTAACGAGCAGTACTTC
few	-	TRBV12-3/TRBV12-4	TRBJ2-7	CASSLDPGVSYEQYF	TGTGCCAGCAGTTTGGATCCCGGGGTTTCCTACGAGCAGTACTTC
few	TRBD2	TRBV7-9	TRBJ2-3	CASSLAGPSTDTQYF	TGTGCCAGCAGTTTAGCGGGGCCTAGCACAGATACGCAGTATTTT